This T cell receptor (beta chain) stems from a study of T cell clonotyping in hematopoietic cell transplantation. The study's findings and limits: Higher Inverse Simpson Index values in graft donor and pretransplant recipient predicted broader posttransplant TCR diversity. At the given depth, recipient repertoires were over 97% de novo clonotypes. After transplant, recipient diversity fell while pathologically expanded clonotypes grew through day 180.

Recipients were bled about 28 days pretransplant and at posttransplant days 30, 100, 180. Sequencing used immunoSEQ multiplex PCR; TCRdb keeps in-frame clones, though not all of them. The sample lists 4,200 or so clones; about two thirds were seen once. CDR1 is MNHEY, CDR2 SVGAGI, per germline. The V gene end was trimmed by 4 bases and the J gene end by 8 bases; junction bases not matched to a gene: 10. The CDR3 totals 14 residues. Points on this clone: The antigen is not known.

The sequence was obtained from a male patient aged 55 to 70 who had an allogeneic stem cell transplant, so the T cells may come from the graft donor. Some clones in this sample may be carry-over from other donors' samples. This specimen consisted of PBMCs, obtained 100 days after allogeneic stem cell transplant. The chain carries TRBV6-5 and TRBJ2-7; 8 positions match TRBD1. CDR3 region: CASSLQGAYSKQYF. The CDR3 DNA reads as TGTGCCAGCAGTTTGCAGGGGGCTTACTCCAAGCAGTACTTC.